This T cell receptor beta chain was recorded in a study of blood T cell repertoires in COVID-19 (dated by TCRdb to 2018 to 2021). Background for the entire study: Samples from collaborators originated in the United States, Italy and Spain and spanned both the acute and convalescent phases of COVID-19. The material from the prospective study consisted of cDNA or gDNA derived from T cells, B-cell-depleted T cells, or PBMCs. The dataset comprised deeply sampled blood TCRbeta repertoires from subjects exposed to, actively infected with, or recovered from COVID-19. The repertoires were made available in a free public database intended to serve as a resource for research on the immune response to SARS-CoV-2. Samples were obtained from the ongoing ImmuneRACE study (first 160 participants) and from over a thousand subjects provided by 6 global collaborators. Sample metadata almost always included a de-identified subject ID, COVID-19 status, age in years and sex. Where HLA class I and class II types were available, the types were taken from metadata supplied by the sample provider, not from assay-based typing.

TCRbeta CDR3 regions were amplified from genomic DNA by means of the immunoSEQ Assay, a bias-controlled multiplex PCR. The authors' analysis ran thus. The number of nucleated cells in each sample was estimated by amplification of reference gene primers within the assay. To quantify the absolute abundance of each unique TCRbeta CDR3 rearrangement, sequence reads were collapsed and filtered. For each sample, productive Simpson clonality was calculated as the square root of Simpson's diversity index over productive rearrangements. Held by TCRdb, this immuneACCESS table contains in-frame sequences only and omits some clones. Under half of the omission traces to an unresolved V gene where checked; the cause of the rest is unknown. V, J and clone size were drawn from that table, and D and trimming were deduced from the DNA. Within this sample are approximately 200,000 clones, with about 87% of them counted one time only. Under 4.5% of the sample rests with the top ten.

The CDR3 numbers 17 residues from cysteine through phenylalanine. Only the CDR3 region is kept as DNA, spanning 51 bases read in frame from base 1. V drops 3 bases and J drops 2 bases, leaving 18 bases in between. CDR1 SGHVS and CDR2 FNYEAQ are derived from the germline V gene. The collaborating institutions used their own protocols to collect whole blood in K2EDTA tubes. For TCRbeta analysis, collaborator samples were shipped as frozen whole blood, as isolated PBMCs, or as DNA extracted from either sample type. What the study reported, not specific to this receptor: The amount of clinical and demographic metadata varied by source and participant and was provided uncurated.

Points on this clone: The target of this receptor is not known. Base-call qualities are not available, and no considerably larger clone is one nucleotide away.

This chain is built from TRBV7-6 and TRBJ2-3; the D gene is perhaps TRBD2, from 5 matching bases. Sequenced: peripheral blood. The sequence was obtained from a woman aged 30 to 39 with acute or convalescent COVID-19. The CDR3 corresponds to CASSFPSPWVFTDTQYF. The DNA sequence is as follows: TGTGCCAGCAGCTTCCCTAGCCCCTGGGTTTTCACAGATACGCAGTATTTT.